A selection of T cell receptor beta chains follows, all from one sample in a study of OX40 agonist ivuxolimab in advanced cancers. Libraries were prepared by immunoSEQ multiplex PCR; TCRdb keeps only in-frame clonotypes and omits some of them. The table lists tens of thousands of clones, about 85% of them singletons, with 2% to 2.5% in the top ten. This specimen was CD4+ or CD8+ T cells sorted from blood, taken in a trial of the OX40 agonist ivuxolimab. The origin of the receptors is an adult with an advanced solid tumor such as melanoma, head and neck, liver or kidney cancer. CDR3s include the opening cysteine and the closing phenylalanine or tryptophan. D genes are given only for firm matches. Not every row has a clone size; where given, it reads once, few, many or a size class.

D gene,clone size,J gene,V gene,CDR3 protein,CDR3 DNA
NA,once,TRBJ1-1,TRBV28,CASSLWGNRNQAFF,TGTGCCAGCAGTTTGTGGGGAAACAGGAACCAAGCTTTCTTT
NA,NA,TRBJ1-1,TRBV6-5,CASSFERTEAFF,TGTGCCAGCAGTTTCGAACGCACTGAAGCTTTCTTT
TRBD1,NA,TRBJ2-2,TRBV5-6,CASSFITGATGELFF,TGTGCCAGCAGTTTTATTACAGGGGCGACCGGGGAGCTGTTTTTT
NA,NA,TRBJ2-1,TRBV2,CASSAGASYNEQFF,TGTGCCAGCAGTGCAGGGGCCTCCTACAATGAGCAGTTCTTC
TRBD1,NA,TRBJ1-1,TRBV28,CASMGQGVLNTEAFF,TGTGCCAGCATGGGACAGGGAGTTCTGAACACTGAAGCTTTCTTT
NA,NA,TRBJ1-3,TRBV9,CASSVVGGSGNTIYF,TGTGCCAGCAGCGTAGTTGGTGGCTCCGGAAACACCATATATTTT
NA,NA,TRBJ2-7,TRBV2,CASSRDWSVSYEQYF,TGTGCCAGCAGTCGGGACTGGTCAGTCTCCTACGAGCAGTACTTC
NA,NA,TRBJ2-5,TRBV7-9,CASSVRRGHPREETQYF,TGTGCCAGCAGCGTCAGAAGGGGCCACCCCCGTGAAGAGACCCAGTACTTC
NA,NA,TRBJ2-2,TRBV11-3,CASSTDGTGELFF,TGTGCCAGCAGCACGGACGGGACCGGGGAGCTGTTTTTT
NA,NA,TRBJ1-5,TRBV27,CASSLQGSQPQHF,TGTGCCAGCAGTTTACAGGGAAGCCAGCCCCAGCATTTT
NA,once,TRBJ1-6,TRBV5-1,CASSLDRILNSPLHF,TGCGCCAGCAGCTTGGACAGAATTCTAAATTCACCCCTCCACTTT
TRBD1,NA,TRBJ2-7,TRBV7-2,CASSSGQGRHEQYF,TGTGCCAGCAGCTCAGGACAGGGACGGCACGAGCAGTACTTC
NA,NA,TRBJ1-1,TRBV10-3,CAISEPGTEAFF,TGTGCCATCAGTGAGCCCGGCACTGAAGCTTTCTTT
NA,NA,TRBJ2-3,TRBV5-1,CASSLGRASDTQYF,TGCGCCAGCAGCCTCGGTAGGGCGTCGGATACGCAGTATTTT
TRBD1,NA,TRBJ2-7,TRBV5-4,CASSFGQGVNEQYF,TGTGCCAGCAGCTTCGGACAGGGAGTTAACGAGCAGTACTTC
NA,NA,TRBJ1-5,TRBV6-6,CASSYEVGEQPQHF,TGTGCCAGCAGTTACGAGGTGGGGGAACAGCCCCAGCATTTT
TRBD1,NA,TRBJ1-1,TRBV7-3,CASSFSTGAPSRPFF,TGTGCCAGCAGCTTTTCGACAGGGGCCCCTTCGAGGCCTTTCTTT
NA,NA,TRBJ1-1,TRBV30,CAWSSLPYTEAFF,TGTGCCTGGAGTTCTCTTCCGTACACTGAAGCTTTCTTT
NA,NA,TRBJ1-1,TRBV30,CAWGEAEAFF,TGTGCCTGGGGGGAGGCTGAAGCTTTCTTT
NA,NA,TRBJ2-3,TRBV2,CASGHTDTQYF,TGTGCCAGCGGTCACACAGATACGCAGTATTTT
TRBD2,NA,TRBJ2-5,TRBV7-9,CASRVNSGGKETQYF,TGTGCCAGCAGGGTAAACAGCGGGGGGAAAGAGACCCAGTACTTC
NA,once,TRBJ2-7,TRBV19,CASSIAGARYEQYF,TGTGCCAGTAGTATAGCAGGGGCAAGGTACGAGCAGTACTTC
TRBD1,NA,TRBJ2-3,TRBV6-1,CASLTGGSTDTQYF,TGTGCCAGTTTGACAGGGGGCAGCACAGATACGCAGTATTTT
TRBD1,NA,TRBJ2-7,TRBV27,CASSLRPGTGIYEQYF,TGTGCCAGCAGTTTAAGGCCCGGGACAGGGATCTACGAGCAGTACTTC
NA,NA,TRBJ1-1,TRBV18,CASSPNMNTEAFF,TGTGCCAGCTCACCGAACATGAACACTGAAGCTTTCTTT
NA,NA,TRBJ1-5,TRBV7-3,CASSLTSNQPQHF,TGTGCCAGCAGCCTAACGAGCAATCAGCCCCAGCATTTT
NA,NA,TRBJ1-1,TRBV7-6,CASSLRPNTEAFF,TGTGCCAGCAGCTTACGACCGAACACTGAAGCTTTCTTT
NA,NA,TRBJ2-2,TRBV7-3,CASSLLNPGSAGELFF,TGTGCCAGCAGCTTATTAAATCCGGGTTCGGCCGGGGAGCTGTTTTTT
NA,NA,TRBJ1-1,TRBV5-1,CAPLKVTGGRGSATEAFF,TGCGCCCCTCTGAAGGTGACGGGGGGGCGCGGCTCGGCGACTGAAGCTTTCTTT
NA,NA,TRBJ1-6,TRBV6-5,CASSYNQEYSPLHF,TGTGCCAGCAGTTACAATCAGGAATATTCACCCCTCCACTTT
NA,NA,TRBJ1-1,TRBV27,CASSFSGGVGPGAFF,TGTGCCAGCAGTTTTTCCGGAGGGGTCGGGCCTGGGGCTTTCTTT
NA,NA,TRBJ2-7,TRBV5-4,CASSSVAGAYEQYF,TGTGCCAGCAGCTCCGTGGCAGGGGCCTACGAGCAGTACTTC
NA,NA,TRBJ2-7,TRBV7-3,CASSFPGPATGQYF,TGTGCCAGCAGCTTTCCCGGCCCGGCCACGGGGCAGTACTTC
TRBD2,once,TRBJ2-5,TRBV7-7,CASSPSGGGETQYF,TGTGCCAGCAGCCCTAGCGGGGGGGGAGAGACCCAGTACTTC
NA,NA,TRBJ2-5,TRBV27,CASSSPFGTQYF,TGTGCCAGCAGTTCCCCTTTTGGGACCCAGTACTTC
NA,NA,TRBJ1-1,TRBV5-1,CASSLEGQNTEAFF,TGCGCCAGCAGCTTGGAGGGGCAGAACACTGAAGCTTTCTTT
NA,NA,TRBJ1-2,TRBV5-1,CASSPGPPGYGYTF,TGCGCCAGCAGCCCCGGGCCGCCCGGCTATGGCTACACCTTC
NA,NA,TRBJ2-2,TRBV28,CASEQPNTGELFF,TGTGCCAGCGAACAGCCGAACACCGGGGAGCTGTTTTTT
NA,NA,TRBJ1-2,TRBV5-8,CASSLGPWLPVYTF,TGTGCCAGCAGCTTGGGTCCGTGGCTTCCGGTCTACACCTTC
NA,NA,TRBJ1-5,TRBV6-5,CASTTGLNQPQHF,TGTGCCAGCACCACAGGGCTCAATCAGCCCCAGCATTTT
NA,few,TRBJ1-1,TRBV7-2,CASSFTGSGTEAFF,TGTGCCAGCAGCTTTACTGGGAGTGGGACTGAAGCTTTCTTT
TRBD1,NA,TRBJ2-2,TRBV5-1,CASSRGTGSNTGELFF,TGCGCCAGCAGCCGTGGGACAGGATCGAACACCGGGGAGCTGTTTTTT
NA,NA,TRBJ2-2,TRBV5-1,CASFLRGGELFF,TGCGCCAGCTTCCTTCGAGGTGGGGAGCTGTTTTTT
NA,NA,TRBJ1-6,TRBV4-1,CASSQEGRSSYNSPLHF,TGCGCCAGCAGCCAAGAGGGCAGGAGCTCCTATAATTCACCCCTCCACTTT
NA,NA,TRBJ1-6,TRBV28,CASSQGSPLHF,TGTGCCAGCAGTCAGGGTTCACCCCTCCACTTT
TRBD1,NA,TRBJ1-5,TRBV30,CAWSVAQGGQPQHF,TGTGCCTGGAGTGTCGCCCAGGGGGGACAGCCCCAGCATTTT
TRBD2,NA,TRBJ2-1,TRBV6-6,CASSPRISGRNEQFF,TGTGCCAGCAGCCCGCGGATTAGCGGGAGAAATGAGCAGTTCTTC
NA,NA,TRBJ1-2,TRBV21-1,CASSKGEGHDLNYGYTF,TGTGCCAGCAGCAAAGGGGAAGGACACGACCTTAACTATGGCTACACCTTC
TRBD1,few,TRBJ1-6,TRBV6-5,CASSDWTGGSPLHF,TGTGCCAGCAGTGATTGGACAGGGGGTTCACCCCTCCACTTT
NA,few,TRBJ1-5,TRBV5-1,CASSLLGDSNQPQHF,TGCGCCAGCAGCTTGCTAGGTGACAGCAATCAGCCCCAGCATTTT
NA,NA,TRBJ1-3,TRBV5-1,CASSLSRPSSGNTIYF,TGCGCCAGCAGCTTGTCCAGACCGAGCTCTGGAAACACCATATATTTT
NA,once,TRBJ2-5,TRBV2,CASRALGGPTQYF,TGTGCCAGCAGGGCCCTGGGCGGGCCGACCCAGTACTTC
NA,few,TRBJ2-5,TRBV12-2,CASRFISSAQETQYF,TGTGCAAGTCGCTTTATCTCCAGCGCTCAAGAGACCCAGTACTTC
NA,NA,TRBJ1-4,TRBV6-1,CASSVGRIDTNEKLFF,TGTGCCAGCAGTGTGGGGAGAATCGACACTAATGAAAAACTGTTTTTT